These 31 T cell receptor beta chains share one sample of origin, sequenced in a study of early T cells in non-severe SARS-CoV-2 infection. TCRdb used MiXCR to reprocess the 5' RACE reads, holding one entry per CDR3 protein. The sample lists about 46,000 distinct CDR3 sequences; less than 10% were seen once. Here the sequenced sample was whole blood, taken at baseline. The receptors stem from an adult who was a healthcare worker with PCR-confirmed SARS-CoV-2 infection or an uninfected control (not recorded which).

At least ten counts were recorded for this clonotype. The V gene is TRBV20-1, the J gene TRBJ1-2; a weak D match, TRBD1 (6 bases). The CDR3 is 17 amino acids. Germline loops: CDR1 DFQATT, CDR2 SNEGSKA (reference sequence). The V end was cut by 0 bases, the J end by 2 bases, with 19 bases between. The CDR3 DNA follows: TGCAGTGCTAGAGAGGGTGGCAGGGGAAGATACAACTATGGCTACACCTTC. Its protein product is CSAREGGRGRYNYGYTF.

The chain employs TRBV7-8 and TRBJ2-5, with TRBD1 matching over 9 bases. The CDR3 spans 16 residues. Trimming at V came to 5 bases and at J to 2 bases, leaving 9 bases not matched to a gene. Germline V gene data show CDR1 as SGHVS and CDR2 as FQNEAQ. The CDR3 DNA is TGTGCCAGCAGCCGACCCCCGGGACAGGGTCAAGAGACCCAGTACTTC. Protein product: CASSRPPGQGQETQYF. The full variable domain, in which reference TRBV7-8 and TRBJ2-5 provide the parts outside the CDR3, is GAGVSQSPRYKVAKRGQDVALRCDPISGHVSLFWYQQALGQGPEFLTYFQNEAQLDKSGLPSDRFFAERPEGSVSTLKIQRTQQEDSAVYLCASSRPPGQGQETQYFGPGTRLLVL.

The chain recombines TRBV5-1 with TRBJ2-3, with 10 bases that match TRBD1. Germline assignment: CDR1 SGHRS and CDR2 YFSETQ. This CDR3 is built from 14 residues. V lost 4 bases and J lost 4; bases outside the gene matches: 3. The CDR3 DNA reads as TGCGCCAGCAGCCCGACAGGGGGCGCAGATACGCAGTATTTT. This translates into CASSPTGGADTQYF.

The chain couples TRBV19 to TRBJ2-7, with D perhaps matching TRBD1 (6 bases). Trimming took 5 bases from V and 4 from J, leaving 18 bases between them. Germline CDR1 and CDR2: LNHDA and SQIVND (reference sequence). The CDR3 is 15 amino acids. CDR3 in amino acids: CASSVRDTGLYEQYF. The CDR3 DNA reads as TGTGCCAGTAGTGTCCGGGACACGGGTTTGTACGAGCAGTACTTC.

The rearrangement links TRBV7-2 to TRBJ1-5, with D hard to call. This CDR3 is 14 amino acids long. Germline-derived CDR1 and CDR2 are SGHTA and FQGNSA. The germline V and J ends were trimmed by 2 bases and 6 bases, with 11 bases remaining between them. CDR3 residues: CASSLNPGGQPQHF. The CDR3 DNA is TGTGCCAGCAGCTTAAACCCGGGCGGTCAGCCCCAGCATTTT.

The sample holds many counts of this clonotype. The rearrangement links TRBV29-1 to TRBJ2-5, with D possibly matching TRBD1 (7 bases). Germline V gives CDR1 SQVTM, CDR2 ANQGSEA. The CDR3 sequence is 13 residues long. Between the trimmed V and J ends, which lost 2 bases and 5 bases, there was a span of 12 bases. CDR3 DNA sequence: TGCAGCGTTGAACAGGAGGGGGCTGAGACCCAGTACTTC. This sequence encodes CSVEQEGAETQYF.

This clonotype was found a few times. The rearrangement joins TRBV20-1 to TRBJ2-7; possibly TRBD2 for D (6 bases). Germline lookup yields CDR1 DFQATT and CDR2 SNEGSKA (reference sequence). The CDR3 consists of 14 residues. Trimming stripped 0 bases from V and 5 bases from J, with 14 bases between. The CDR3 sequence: CSARDGGSYNEQYF. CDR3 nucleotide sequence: TGCAGTGCTAGAGATGGGGGGTCTTACAACGAGCAGTACTTC.

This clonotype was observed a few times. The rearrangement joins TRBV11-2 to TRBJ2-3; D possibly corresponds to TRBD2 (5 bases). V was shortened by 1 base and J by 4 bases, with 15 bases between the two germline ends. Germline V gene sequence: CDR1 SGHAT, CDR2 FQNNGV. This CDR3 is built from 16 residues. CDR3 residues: CASSLGPRGLADTQYF. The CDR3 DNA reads TGTGCCAGCAGCTTAGGACCCCGCGGACTCGCAGATACGCAGTATTTT.

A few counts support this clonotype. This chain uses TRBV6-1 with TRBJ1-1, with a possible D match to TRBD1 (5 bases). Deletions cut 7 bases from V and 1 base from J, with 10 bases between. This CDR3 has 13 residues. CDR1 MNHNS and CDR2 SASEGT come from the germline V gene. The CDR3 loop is CASTATGNTEAFF. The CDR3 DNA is TGTGCCAGCACCGCCACAGGGAACACTGAAGCTTTCTTT.

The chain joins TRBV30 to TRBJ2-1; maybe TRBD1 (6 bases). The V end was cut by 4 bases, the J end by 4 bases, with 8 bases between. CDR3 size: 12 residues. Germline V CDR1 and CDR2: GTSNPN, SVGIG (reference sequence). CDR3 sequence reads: CAWTGQYNEQFF. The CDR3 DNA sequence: TGTGCCTGGACTGGACAGTACAATGAGCAGTTCTTC.

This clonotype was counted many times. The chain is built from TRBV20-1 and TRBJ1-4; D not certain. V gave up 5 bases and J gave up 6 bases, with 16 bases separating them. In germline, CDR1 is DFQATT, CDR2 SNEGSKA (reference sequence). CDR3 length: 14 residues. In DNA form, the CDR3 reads TGCAGTGCTGCAAAGGGAAAAGCTGATGAAAAACTGTTTTTT. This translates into CSAAKGKADEKLFF.

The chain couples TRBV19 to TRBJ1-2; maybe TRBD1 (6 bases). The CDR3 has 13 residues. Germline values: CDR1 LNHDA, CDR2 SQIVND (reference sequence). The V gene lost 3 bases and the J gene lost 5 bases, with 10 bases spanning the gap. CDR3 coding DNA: TGTGCCAGTAGTATGGCCCAGGGGTATGGCTACACCTTC. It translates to CASSMAQGYGYTF.

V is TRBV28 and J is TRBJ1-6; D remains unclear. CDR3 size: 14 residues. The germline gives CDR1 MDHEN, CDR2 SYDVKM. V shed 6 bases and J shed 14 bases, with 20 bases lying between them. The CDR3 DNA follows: TGTGCCAGCAGAGGAACGCCCAGAATTCGGGCCCTCCACTTT. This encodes CASRGTPRIRALHF.

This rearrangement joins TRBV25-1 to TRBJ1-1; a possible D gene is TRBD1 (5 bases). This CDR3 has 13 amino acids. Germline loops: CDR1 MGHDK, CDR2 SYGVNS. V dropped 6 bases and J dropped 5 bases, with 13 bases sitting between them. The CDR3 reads CASSQAGTTEAFF. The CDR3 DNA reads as TGTGCCAGCAGCCAGGCAGGGACTACTGAAGCTTTCTTT.

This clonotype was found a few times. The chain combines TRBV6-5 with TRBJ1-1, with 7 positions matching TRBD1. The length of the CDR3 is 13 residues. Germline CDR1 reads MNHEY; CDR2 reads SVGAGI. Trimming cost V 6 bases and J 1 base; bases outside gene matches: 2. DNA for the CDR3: TGTGCCAGCAGGCGACAGGGGAACACTGAAGCTTTCTTT. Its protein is CASRRQGNTEAFF.

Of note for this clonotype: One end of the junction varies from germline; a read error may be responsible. The CDR3 spells CASSLVAGSSFNEQFF. The CDR3 nucleotides are TGTGCCAGCAGCTTAGTAGCGGGAAGCTCCTTCAATGAGCAGTTCTTC. The rearrangement uses TRBV7-3 and TRBJ2-1; 8 bases fit TRBD2. CDR3 length equals 16 residues. Germline V gives CDR1 SGHTA, CDR2 FQGTGA.

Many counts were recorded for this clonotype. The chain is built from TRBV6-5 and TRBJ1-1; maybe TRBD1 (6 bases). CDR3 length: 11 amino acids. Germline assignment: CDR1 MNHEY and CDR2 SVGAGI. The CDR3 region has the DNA TGTGCTACTAGCAGGGGCACTGAAGCTTTCTTT. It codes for CATSRGTEAFF.

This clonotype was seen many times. CDR3 DNA sequence: TGTGCCAGCAGCCCCGACAGGGATACCTACGAGCAGTACTTC. Protein sequence: CASSPDRDTYEQYF. The chain has TRBV7-9 and TRBJ2-7, with TRBD1 matching over 7 bases. There are 14 residues in the CDR3. The germline CDR1 and CDR2 sequences are SEHNR and FQNEAQ (reference sequence). J gave up 2 bases and V 5 bases, and 6 bases lay outside the gene matches.

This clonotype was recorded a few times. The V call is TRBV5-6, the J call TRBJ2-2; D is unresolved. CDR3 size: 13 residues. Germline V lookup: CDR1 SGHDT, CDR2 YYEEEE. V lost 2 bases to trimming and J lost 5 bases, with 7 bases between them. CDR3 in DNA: TGTGCCAGCAGCTTTGGGCAGACCGGGGAGCTGTTTTTT. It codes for CASSFGQTGELFF.

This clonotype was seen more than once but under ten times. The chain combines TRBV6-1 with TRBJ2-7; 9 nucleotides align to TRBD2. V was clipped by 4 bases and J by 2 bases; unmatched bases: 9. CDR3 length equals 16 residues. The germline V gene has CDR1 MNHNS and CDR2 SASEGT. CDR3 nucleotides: TGTGCCAGCAGTGTCGTTCCGGGACTAGCAGCCTACGAGCAGTACTTC. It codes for CASSVVPGLAAYEQYF.

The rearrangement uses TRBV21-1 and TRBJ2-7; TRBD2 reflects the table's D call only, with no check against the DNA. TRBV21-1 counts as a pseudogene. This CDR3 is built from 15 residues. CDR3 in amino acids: CASSKGGREVYEQYF. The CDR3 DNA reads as TGTGCCAGCAGCAAAGGTGGGCGGGAGGTGTACGAGCAGTACTTC.

In nucleotides, the CDR3 is TGCAGCGGGGGACAGACCAACACCGGGGAGCTGTTTTTT. It is translated as CSGGQTNTGELFF. The rearrangement uses TRBV29-1 and TRBJ2-2, with 7 bases fitting TRBD1. Trimming removed 7 bases from V and 2 bases from J; junction bases left unmatched: 4. The CDR3 runs 13 residues. In germline, CDR1 is SQVTM, CDR2 ANQGSEA.

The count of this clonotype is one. The CDR3: CASSLFYEQFF. The CDR3 DNA reads TGTGCCAGCAGCTTATTCTATGAGCAGTTCTTC. The chain employs TRBV7-2 and TRBJ2-1, with D unclear. Germline V CDR1 and CDR2: SGHTA, FQGNSA. CDR3 length: 11 amino acids. Between the trimmed V and J ends, which lost 2 bases and 8 bases, there was a span of 4 bases.

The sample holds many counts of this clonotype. This chain's CDR3 is CSVDLQGDTQYF. DNA for the CDR3: TGCAGCGTTGACCTCCAGGGTGATACGCAGTATTTT. The V gene is TRBV29-1, the J gene TRBJ2-3; a possible D gene is TRBD1 (5 bases). The germline V gene encodes CDR1 SQVTM and CDR2 ANQGSEA. This CDR3 contains 12 residues. Trimming left V 3 bases short and J 6 bases short, with 10 bases between.

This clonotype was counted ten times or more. The CDR3 here is CASSPSPQDNSPLHF. The CDR3 bases are TGTGCCAGCAGCCCTTCCCCACAGGATAATTCACCCCTCCACTTT. The chain carries TRBV11-2 and TRBJ1-6; TRBD1 is a possible D gene (5 bases). Germline-derived CDR1 and CDR2 are SGHAT and FQNNGV. Trimming took 5 bases from V and 5 from J, leaving 13 bases between them. The length of the CDR3 is 15 residues.

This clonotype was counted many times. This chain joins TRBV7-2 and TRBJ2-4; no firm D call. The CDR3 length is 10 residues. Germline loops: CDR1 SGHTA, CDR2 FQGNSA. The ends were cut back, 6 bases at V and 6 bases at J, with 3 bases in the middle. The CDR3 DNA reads TGTGCCAGCAGTCGAAACATTCAGTACTTC. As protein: CASSRNIQYF.

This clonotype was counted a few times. Here the CDR3 reads CASSHRIETQYF. CDR3 in DNA: TGTGCCAGCAGCCATAGGATCGAGACCCAGTACTTC. V usage is TRBV11-2 and J usage is TRBJ2-5; D unclear. CDR1 and CDR2 from the germline V gene are SGHAT and FQNNGV. This CDR3 region has 12 residues. V was clipped by 5 bases and J by 5 bases, with 9 bases between them.

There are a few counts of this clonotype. The CDR3 loop reads CSVGETGDSPLHF. CDR3 nucleotides: TGCAGCGTTGGGGAGACAGGAGATTCACCCCTCCACTTT. The chain has TRBV29-1 and TRBJ1-6, with D possibly matching TRBD1 (6 bases). The germline gives CDR1 SQVTM, CDR2 ANQGSEA. V was clipped by 4 bases and J by 8 bases, with 12 bases between them. CDR3 size: 13 residues. The full variable domain, completed using reference TRBV29-1 and TRBJ1-6, is SAVISQKPSRDICQRGTSLTIQCQVDSQVTMMFWYRQQPGQSLTLIATANQGSEATYESGFVIDKFPISRPNLTFSTLTVSNMSPEDSSIYLCSVGETGDSPLHFGNGTRLTVT.

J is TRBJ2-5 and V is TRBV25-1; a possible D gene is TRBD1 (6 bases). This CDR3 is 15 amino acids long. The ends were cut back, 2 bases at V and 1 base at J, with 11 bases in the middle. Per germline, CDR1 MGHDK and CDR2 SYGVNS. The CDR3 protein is CASSEPGHPQETQYF. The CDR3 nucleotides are TGTGCCAGCAGTGAACCGGGACACCCCCAAGAGACCCAGTACTTC.

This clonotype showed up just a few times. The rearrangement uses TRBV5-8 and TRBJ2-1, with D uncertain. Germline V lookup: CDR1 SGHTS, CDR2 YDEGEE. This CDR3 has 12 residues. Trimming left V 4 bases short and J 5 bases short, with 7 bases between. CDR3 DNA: TGTGCCAGCAGCCGTTTAAACAATGAGCAGTTCTTC. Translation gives CASSRLNNEQFF.

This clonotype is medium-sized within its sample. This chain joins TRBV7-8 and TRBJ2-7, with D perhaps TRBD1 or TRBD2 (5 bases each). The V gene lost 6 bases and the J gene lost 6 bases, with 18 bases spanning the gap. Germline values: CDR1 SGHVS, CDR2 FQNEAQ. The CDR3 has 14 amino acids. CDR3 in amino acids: CASSFSGRTIEQYF. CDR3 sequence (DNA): TGTGCCAGCAGTTTTTCGGGACGGACGATCGAGCAGTACTTC.